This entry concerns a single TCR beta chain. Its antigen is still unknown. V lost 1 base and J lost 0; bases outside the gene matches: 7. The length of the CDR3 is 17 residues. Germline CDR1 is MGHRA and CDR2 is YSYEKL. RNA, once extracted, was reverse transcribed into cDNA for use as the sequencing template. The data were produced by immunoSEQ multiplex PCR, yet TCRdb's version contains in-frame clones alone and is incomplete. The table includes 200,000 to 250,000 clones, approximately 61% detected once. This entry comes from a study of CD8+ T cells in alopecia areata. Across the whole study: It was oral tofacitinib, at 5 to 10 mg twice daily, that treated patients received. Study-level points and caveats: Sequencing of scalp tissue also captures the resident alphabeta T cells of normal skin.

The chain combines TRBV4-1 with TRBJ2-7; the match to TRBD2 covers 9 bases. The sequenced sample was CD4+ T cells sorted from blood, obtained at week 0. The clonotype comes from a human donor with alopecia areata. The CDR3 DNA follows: TGCGCCAGCAGCCAAGCGCCCAGCGGGAGGAGCTCCTACGAGCAGTACTTC. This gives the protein CASSQAPSGRSSYEQYF.